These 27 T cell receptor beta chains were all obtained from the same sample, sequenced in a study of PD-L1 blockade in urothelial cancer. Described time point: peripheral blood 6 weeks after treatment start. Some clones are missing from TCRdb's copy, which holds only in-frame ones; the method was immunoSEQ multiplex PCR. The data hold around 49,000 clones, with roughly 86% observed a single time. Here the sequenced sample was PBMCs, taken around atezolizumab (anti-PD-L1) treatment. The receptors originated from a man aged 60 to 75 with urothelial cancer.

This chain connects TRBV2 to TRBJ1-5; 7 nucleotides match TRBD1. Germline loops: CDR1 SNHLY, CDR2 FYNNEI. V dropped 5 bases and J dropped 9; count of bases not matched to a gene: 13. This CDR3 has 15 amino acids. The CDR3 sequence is CASSPRGDSNGPQHF. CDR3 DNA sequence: TGTGCCAGCAGTCCTCGAGGGGACAGCAACGGGCCCCAGCATTTT.

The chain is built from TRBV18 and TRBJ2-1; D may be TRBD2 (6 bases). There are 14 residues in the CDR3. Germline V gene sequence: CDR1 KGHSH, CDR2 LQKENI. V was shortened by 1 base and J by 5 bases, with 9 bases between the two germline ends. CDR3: CASSPLPGDNEQFF. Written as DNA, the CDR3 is TGTGCCAGCTCACCACTCCCGGGAGACAATGAGCAGTTCTTC.

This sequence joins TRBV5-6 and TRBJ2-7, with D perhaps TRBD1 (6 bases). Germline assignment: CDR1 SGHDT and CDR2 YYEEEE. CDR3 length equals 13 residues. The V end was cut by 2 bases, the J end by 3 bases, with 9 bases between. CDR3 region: CASSFQGSYEQYF. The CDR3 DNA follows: TGTGCCAGCAGCTTTCAGGGGAGCTACGAGCAGTACTTC.

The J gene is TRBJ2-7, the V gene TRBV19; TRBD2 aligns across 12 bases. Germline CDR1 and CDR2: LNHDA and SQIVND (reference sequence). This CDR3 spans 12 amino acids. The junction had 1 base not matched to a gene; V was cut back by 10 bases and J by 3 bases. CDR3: CATSGRGYEQYF. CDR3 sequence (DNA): TGTGCCACTAGCGGGAGGGGCTACGAGCAGTACTTC.

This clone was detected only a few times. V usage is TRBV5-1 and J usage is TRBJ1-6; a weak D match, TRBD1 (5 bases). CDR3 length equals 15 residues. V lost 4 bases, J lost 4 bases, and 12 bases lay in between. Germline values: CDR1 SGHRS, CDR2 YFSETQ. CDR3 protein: CASSPEEGYNSPLHF. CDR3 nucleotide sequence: TGCGCCAGCAGCCCCGAGGAGGGGTATAATTCACCCCTCCACTTT.

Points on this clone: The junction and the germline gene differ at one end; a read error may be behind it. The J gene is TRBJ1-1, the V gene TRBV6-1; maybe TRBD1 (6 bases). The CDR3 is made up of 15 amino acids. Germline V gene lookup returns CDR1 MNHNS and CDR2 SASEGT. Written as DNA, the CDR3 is TGTGCCCGCAGTGCCGGACAGCCCGGGAACACTGAAGCTTTCTTT. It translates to CARSAGQPGNTEAFF.

CDR3 DNA: TGTGCCAGCAGCCAAGATCTACCGGGGGAAGCCAAAAACATTCAGTACTTC. Protein sequence: CASSQDLPGEAKNIQYF. The chain combines TRBV14 with TRBJ2-4; a weak D match, TRBD2 (6 bases). Germline assignment: CDR1 SGHDN and CDR2 FVKESK. V was clipped by 0 bases and J by 0 bases, with 12 bases between them. The CDR3 has 17 amino acids.

DNA of the CDR3: TGTGCCAGCAGCTTAGCTAGTTTGGGACAGGGCTCCTACGAGCAGTACTTC. Translation gives CASSLASLGQGSYEQYF. V and J are TRBV7-2 and TRBJ2-7, with TRBD1 matching over 9 bases. CDR1 is SGHTA and CDR2 is FQGNSA in the germline V gene. Germline trimming cut 0 bases from V and 0 bases from J; bases unmatched to any gene: 6. The CDR3 consists of 17 residues.

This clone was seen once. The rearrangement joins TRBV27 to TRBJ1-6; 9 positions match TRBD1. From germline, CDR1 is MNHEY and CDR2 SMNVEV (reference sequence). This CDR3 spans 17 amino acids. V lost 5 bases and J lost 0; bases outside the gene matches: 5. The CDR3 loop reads CASSPRTGASYNSPLHF. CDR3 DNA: TGTGCCAGCAGTCCACGGACAGGGGCCTCCTATAATTCACCCCTCCACTTT.

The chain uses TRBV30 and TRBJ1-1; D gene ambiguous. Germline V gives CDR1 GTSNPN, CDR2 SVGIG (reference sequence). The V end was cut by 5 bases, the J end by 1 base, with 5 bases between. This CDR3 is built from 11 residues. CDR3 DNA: TGTGCCTGGGATAGGAACACTGAAGCTTTCTTT. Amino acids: CAWDRNTEAFF.

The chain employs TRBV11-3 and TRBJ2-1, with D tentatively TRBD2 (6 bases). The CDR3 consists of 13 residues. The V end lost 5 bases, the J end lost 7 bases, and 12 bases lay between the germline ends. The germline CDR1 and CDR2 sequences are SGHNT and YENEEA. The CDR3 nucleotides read TGTGCCAGCAGCCACGGGACTGAGAATGAGCAGTTCTTC. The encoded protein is CASSHGTENEQFF. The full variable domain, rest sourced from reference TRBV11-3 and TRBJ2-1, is EAGVVQSPRYKIIEKKQPVAFWCNPISGHNTLYWYLQNLGQGPELLIRYENEEAVDDSQLPKDRFSAERLKGVDSTLKIQPAELGDSAVYLCASSHGTENEQFFGPGTRLTVL.

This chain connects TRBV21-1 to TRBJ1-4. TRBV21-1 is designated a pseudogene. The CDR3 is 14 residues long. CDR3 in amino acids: CASSKAGGNEKLFF. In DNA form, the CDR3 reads TGTGCCAGCAGCAAAGCAGGAGGGAATGAAAAACTGTTTTTT.

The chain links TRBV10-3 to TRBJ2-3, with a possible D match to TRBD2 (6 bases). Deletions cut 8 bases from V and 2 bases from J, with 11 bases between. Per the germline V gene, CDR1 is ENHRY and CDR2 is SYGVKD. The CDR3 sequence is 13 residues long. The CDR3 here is CAIGREITDTQYF. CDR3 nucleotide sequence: TGTGCCATCGGGCGGGAAATCACAGATACGCAGTATTTT.

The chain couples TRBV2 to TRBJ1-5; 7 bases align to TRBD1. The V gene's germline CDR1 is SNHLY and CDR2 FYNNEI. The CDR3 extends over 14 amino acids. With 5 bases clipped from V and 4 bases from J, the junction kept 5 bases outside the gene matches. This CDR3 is CASSTTGRNQPQHF. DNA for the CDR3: TGTGCCAGCAGTACGACAGGGCGGAATCAGCCCCAGCATTTT.

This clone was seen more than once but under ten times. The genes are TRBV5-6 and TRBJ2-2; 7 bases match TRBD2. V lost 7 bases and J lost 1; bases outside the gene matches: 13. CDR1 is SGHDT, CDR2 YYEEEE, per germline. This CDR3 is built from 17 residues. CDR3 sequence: CASGILASVWNTGELFF. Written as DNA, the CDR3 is TGTGCCAGCGGAATACTAGCGTCTGTATGGAACACCGGGGAGCTGTTTTTT.

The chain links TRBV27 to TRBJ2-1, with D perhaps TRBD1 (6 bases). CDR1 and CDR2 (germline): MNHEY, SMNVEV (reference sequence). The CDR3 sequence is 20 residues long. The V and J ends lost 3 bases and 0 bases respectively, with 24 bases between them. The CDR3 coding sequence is TGTGCCAGCAGTTTTTTGACAGGCCGAGCCCCTTCGAGCTCCTACAATGAGCAGTTCTTC. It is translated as CASSFLTGRAPSSSYNEQFF.

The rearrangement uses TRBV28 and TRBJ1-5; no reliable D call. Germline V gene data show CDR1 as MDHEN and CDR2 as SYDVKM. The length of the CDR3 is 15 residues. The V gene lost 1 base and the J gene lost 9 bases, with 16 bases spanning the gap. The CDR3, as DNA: TGTGCCAGCAGTTTATCCGCAGCGGCGGCTGGGCCCCAGCATTTT. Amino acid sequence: CASSLSAAAAGPQHF.

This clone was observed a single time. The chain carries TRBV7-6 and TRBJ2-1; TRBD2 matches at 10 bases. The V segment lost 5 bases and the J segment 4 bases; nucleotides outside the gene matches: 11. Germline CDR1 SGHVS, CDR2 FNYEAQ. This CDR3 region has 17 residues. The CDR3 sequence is CASSPLSGGSIYNEQFF. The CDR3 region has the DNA TGTGCCAGCAGCCCCCTTAGCGGGGGGTCGATTTACAATGAGCAGTTCTTC.

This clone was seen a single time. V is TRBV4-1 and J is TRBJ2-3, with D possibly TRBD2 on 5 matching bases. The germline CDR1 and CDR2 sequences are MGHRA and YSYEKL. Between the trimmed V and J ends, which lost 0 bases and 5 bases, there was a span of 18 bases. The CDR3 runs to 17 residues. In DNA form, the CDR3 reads TGCGCCAGCAGCCAAGATCGGTCCACCCACGCGGGAGATACGCAGTATTTT. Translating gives CASSQDRSTHAGDTQYF.

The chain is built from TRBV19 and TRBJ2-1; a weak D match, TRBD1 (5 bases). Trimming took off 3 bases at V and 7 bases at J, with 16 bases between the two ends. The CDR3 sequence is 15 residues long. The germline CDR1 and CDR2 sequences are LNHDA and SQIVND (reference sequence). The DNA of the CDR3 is TGTGCCAGTAGTATGGCAGGGAACTTCGCAAATGAGCAGTTCTTC. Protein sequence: CASSMAGNFANEQFF.

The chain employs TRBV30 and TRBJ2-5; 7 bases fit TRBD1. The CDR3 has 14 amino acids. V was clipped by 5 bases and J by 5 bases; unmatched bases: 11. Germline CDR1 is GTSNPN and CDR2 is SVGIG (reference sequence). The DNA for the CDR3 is TGTGCCTGGGGTAGTGACAGGGTGTTGGAGACCCAGTACTTC. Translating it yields CAWGSDRVLETQYF.

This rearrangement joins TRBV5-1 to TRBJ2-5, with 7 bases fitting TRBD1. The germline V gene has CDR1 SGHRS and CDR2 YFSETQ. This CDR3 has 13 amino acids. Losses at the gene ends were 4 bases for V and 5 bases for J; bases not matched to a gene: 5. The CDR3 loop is CASSEGARETQYF. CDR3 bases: TGCGCCAGCAGCGAGGGGGCGAGGGAGACCCAGTACTTC.

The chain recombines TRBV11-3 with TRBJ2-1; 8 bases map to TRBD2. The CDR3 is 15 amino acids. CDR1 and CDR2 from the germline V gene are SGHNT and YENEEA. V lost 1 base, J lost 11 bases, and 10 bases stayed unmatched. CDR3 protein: CASSLGGSSGVQQFF. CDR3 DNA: TGTGCCAGCAGCTTAGGGGGGAGTAGCGGGGTTCAGCAGTTCTTC.

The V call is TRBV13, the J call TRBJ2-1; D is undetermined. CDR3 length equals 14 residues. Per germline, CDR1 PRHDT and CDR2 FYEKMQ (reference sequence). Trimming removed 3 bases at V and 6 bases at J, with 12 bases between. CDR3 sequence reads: CASSFSLNFNEQFF. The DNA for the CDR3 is TGTGCCAGCAGCTTTTCCCTGAACTTCAATGAGCAGTTCTTC. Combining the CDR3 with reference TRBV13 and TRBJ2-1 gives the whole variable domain AAGVIQSPRHLIKEKRETATLKCYPIPRHDTVYWYQQGPGQDPQFLISFYEKMQSDKGSIPDRFSAQQFSDYHSELNMSSLELGDSALYFCASSFSLNFNEQFFGPGTRLTVL.

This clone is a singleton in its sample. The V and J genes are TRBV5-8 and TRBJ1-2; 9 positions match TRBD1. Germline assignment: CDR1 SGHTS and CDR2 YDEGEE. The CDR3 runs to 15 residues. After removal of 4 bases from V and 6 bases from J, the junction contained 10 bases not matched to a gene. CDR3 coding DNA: TGTGCCAGCAGCGTTACAGGGGGCGATCTGGATGGCTACACCTTC. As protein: CASSVTGGDLDGYTF.

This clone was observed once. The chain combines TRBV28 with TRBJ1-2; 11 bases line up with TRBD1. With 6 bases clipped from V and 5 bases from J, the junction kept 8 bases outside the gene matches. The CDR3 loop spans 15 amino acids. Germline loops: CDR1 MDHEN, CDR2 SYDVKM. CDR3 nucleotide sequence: TGTGCCAGCAGAACCGGGACAGGGGGGATTTATGGCTACACCTTC. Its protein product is CASRTGTGGIYGYTF.

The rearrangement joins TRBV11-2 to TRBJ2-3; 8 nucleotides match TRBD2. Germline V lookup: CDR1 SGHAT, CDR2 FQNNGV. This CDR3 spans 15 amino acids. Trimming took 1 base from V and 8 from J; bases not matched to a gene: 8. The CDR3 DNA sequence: TGTGCCAGCAGCTTAGGAAGCGGGGGCAGGAGTACGCAGTATTTT. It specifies CASSLGSGGRSTQYF.